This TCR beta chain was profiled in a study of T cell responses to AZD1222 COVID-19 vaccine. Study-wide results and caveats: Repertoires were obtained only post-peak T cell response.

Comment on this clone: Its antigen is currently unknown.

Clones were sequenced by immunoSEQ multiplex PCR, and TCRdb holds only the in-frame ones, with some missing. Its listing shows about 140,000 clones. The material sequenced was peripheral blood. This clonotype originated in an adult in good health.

This chain's CDR3 is CASSLAPGGPGNEQFF. The CDR3 bases are TGCGCCAGCAGCTTGGCCCCGGGGGGGCCTGGTAATGAGCAGTTCTTC. V is TRBV5-1 and J is TRBJ2-1, with TRBD2 matching 8 bases. After removal of 0 bases from V and 7 bases from J, the junction contained 9 bases not matched to a gene. CDR1 SGHRS and CDR2 YFSETQ come from the germline V gene. The CDR3 contains 16 residues.